The present entry profiles one T cell receptor (beta chain) with its context. Its binding antigen is unknown. Per-base quality was not reported, and no clone a single base away is much larger than it. This sample was taken from a study of identical twins (TCRdb year 2016). Study-level background: To test whether fetal clonotypes persist, the study used deep sequencing on TCR alpha and beta repertoires from monozygotic twins, unrelated adults of various ages, and cord blood. Replicate twin experiments were performed at different times using different library preparation protocols to rule out contamination.

Library preparation was by 5' RACE. Sequenced on an Illumina HiSeq 2000. A universal primer binding site was introduced by template switching, and a unique molecular identifier was present in the final cDNA, enabling accurate counting of TCR cDNA molecules. First-strand cDNA for TCR alpha and beta chains was synthesized from specific primers in the conserved constant-segment region. To control for contamination, every cDNA library carried two barcodes: a SMART-Mk sample barcode plus Illumina barcodes. TruSeq adapter sequences, together with Illumina sample barcodes, were added in two successive PCR steps. Sequencing of the TCR alpha and beta cDNA libraries was done on the Illumina HiSeq platform using custom primers. The authors' analysis ran thus. MiGEC processed the raw reads to extract unique molecular identifiers, while MiXCR was used to determine the CDR3 positions. For each individual, recombination models were inferred using an EM algorithm with the repgenHMM and IGoR tools. Shared clonotype analysis was performed with the tcR package in R, normalizing sharing by the product of cloneset sizes. To study raw recombination free of thymic and clonal selection effects, out-of-frame nonproductive sequences were analyzed. In-frame beta chains were kept once TCRdb had trimmed the public reads at Q25 with fastp and called clones with MiXCR. When rows share a CDR3 protein, they turn into one entry using the most common DNA and genes. TCRdb assigned the V and J calls; the authors' analysis was not used. The sample yields a few hundred thousand distinct CDR3 sequences; 9.5% to 10% were counted once. Clones ranked in the top ten supply roughly 3% of the sample.

Its CDR3 holds 18 amino acids, cysteine through phenylalanine. Only the CDR3 portion is preserved as DNA: 54 bases, with reading frame beginning at the first base. CDR1 and CDR2 are drawn from the germline V gene (reference sequence): LNHDA, SQIVND. V loses 6 bases at its end and J loses 1 base; junction bases beyond the gene matches: 10. Every donor in the study was a healthy Caucasian. Three pairs of female monozygotic twins, all aged roughly 18 to 29 years, were included in the twin cohort. The RNA used for TCR libraries was isolated from peripheral blood mononuclear cells. Broader findings and caveats from the paper: Because the same donors could not be followed over many years, the conclusions depended on cross-sectional statistical analysis. In monozygotic twins, recombination models systematically underestimated out-of-frame TCR alpha sharing, but the models matched the sharing seen between unrelated individuals. Fewer insertions were carried by abundant cord blood beta clonotypes, a similar but weaker trend appeared in young adult naive repertoires, and no such trend appeared in memory repertoires. Compared with coincidental sharing between unrelated individuals, an excess of low generation-probability sequences was observed among out-of-frame TCR alpha sequences shared between twins. In beta out-of-frame sequences, excess twin sharing was weaker, because having fewer shared sequences lowered the signal-to-noise ratio. Zero-insertion analyses could be partly confounded by invariant T cells such as MAIT and iNKT, though diverse VJ usage argued against such confounding for most clonotypes.

Another study also made use of these data, one on yellow fever vaccine responses in identical twins. As noted in the second study: The T cell response to vaccination in identical twins was reported by the authors to appear partly convergent and partly personalized. Focusing on identical twins, the study followed the T cell clones that responded to the vaccine, and did so with precision.

Rearrangement joined TRBV19 to TRBJ2-6; 9 middle bases align to TRBD1. Sequencing was carried out using PBMCs. The clonotype comes from a woman aged 18 to 35 in good health. For the CDR3, the sequence is CASSRDRDILSGANVLTF. The DNA is TGTGCCAGTAGCCGGGACAGGGATATCCTATCTGGGGCCAACGTCCTGACTTTC.